This T cell receptor beta chain was recovered during a study of neurological immune-mediated disorders. Findings and limits, study-wide: No expanded-clone CDR3 amino acid sequence recurred across subjects, suggesting private TCR-beta repertoires. HTLV-1-associated myelopathy ranked highest for TCR clonal expansion and multiple sclerosis lowest, beneath healthy controls.

V lost 2 bases, J lost 1 base, and 4 bases lay in between. The CDR3 extends over 13 amino acids. Germline-derived CDR1 and CDR2 are SGHRS and YFSETQ. TCRdb reprocessed the 5' RACE reads via MiXCR and lists one record per CDR3 protein. Of tens of thousands of distinct CDR3 sequences in the sample, approximately 17% were seen once. There are many counts of this clonotype. Its target is not known. The sequence derives from a middle-aged woman in good health. What was sequenced was PBMCs. The chain combines TRBV5-1 with TRBJ1-3; D unresolved. The CDR3 DNA reads as TGCGCCAGCAGCTTTCATTCTGGAAACACCATATATTTT. Its protein is CASSFHSGNTIYF.